Listed here are 9 T cell receptor beta chains from one sample, sequenced in a study of T-cell reconstitution after alpha-beta-depleted transplantation in children. Unique molecular identifiers were incorporated into the prepared TCRbeta library. A single record per CDR3 protein comes from TCRdb applying MiXCR to the PCR reads. The table shows around 410,000 distinct CDR3 sequences, with 11% occurring only once. The specimen was PBMCs from the stem cell graft donor, collected from the stem cell graft. Every receptor here comes from a human donor who donated a stem cell graft to a child with acute myeloid leukemia.

V usage is TRBV12-3 or TRBV12-4 and J usage is TRBJ1-3; D is undetermined. V was cut by 6 bases and J by 0 bases, with 12 bases left in between. This CDR3 comprises 15 residues. The CDR3 loop is CASRPTGTSGNTIYF. The CDR3, as DNA: TGTGCCAGCAGACCAACCGGTACCTCTGGAAACACCATATATTTT.

J is TRBJ1-2 and V is TRBV9; TRBD1 is a possible D gene (6 bases). The CDR3 has 14 amino acids. The germline V gene has CDR1 SGDLS and CDR2 YYNGEE. V was cut by 2 bases and J by 7 bases, with 15 bases left in between. CDR3 protein: CASSVGGRLSGYTF. Here the CDR3 DNA reads TGTGCCAGCAGCGTCGGGGGGCGGCTGAGTGGCTACACCTTC.

The genes are TRBV20-1 and TRBJ2-5, with D possibly being TRBD2 (6 bases). This CDR3 contains 14 residues. Germline CDR1 is DFQATT and CDR2 is SNEGSKA (reference sequence). V shed 2 bases and J shed 3 bases, with 13 bases lying between them. The chain's CDR3 is CSARTGTGEETQYF. DNA for the CDR3: TGCAGTGCTAGAACCGGGACGGGAGAAGAGACCCAGTACTTC.

This clonotype was seen a handful of times. The V call is TRBV6-1, the J call TRBJ1-2, with 9 positions matching TRBD1. The germline CDR1 and CDR2 sequences are MNHNS and SASEGT. V gave up 6 bases and J gave up 4 bases; unmatched junction bases: 6. This CDR3 has 14 amino acids. For the CDR3, the DNA is TGTGCCAGCAGGGGACAGGGCGGTACCTATGGCTACACCTTC. Encoded protein: CASRGQGGTYGYTF.

Only a few counts were recorded for this clonotype. The chain uses TRBV19 and TRBJ2-2, with 9 bases aligning to TRBD2. The trim removed 10 bases at V and 2 bases at J, leaving 11 bases unmatched. CDR3 length: 16 amino acids. The germline V gene encodes CDR1 LNHDA and CDR2 SQIVND (reference sequence). The CDR3 DNA follows: TGTGCCACCGATAAAGGGACTAGCTATAACACCGGGGAGCTGTTTTTT. It translates to CATDKGTSYNTGELFF. Based on the CDR3 plus reference TRBV19 and TRBJ2-2, the full variable domain is DGGITQSPKYLFRKEGQNVTLSCEQNLNHDAMYWYRQDPGQGLRLIYYSQIVNDFQKGDIAEGYSVSREKKESFPLTVTSAQKNPTAFYLCATDKGTSYNTGELFFGEGSRLTVL.

The chain combines TRBV5-1 with TRBJ2-5; TRBD1 aligns across 9 bases. Unmatched junction bases numbered 8, after V lost 4 bases and J lost 1 base. CDR3 length: 16 amino acids. Looked up from germline, CDR1 is SGHRS and CDR2 is YFSETQ. The CDR3 bases are TGCGCCAGCAGCCTACGGGGGACAGGGCTCCAAGAGACCCAGTACTTC. Translation: CASSLRGTGLQETQYF. Together with reference TRBV5-1 and TRBJ2-5, the CDR3 gives the full variable domain: KAGVTQTPRYLIKTRGQQVTLSCSPISGHRSVSWYQQTPGQGLQFLFEYFSETQRNKGNFPGRFSGRQFSNSRSEMNVSTLELGDSALYLCASSLRGTGLQETQYFGPGTRLLVL.

This clonotype has just a few counts. The CDR3 loop reads CSAEESTEAFF. The CDR3 DNA follows: TGCAGCGCAGAAGAGTCAACTGAAGCTTTCTTT. The chain links TRBV29-1 to TRBJ1-1; D gene ambiguous. The CDR3 is made up of 11 amino acids. The V end lost 7 bases, the J end lost 5 bases, and 11 bases lay between the germline ends. Germline V gene sequence: CDR1 SQVTM, CDR2 ANQGSEA.

V usage is TRBV11-2 and J usage is TRBJ2-1; D may be TRBD2 (7 bases). V lost 4 bases and J 5 bases, leaving 24 bases between the germline ends. The CDR3 loop spans 18 amino acids. Per the germline V gene, CDR1 is SGHAT and CDR2 is FQNNGV. This chain's CDR3 is CASSSKGGYSGWNNEQFF. The CDR3 DNA reads TGTGCCAGCAGCTCTAAAGGGGGATATAGCGGGTGGAACAATGAGCAGTTCTTC. The variable domain in full, with the rest retrieved from reference TRBV11-2 and TRBJ2-1, is EAGVAQSPRYKIIEKRQSVAFWCNPISGHATLYWYQQILGQGPKLLIQFQNNGVVDDSQLPKDRFSAERLKGVDSTLKIQPAKLEDSAVYLCASSSKGGYSGWNNEQFFGPGTRLTVL.

About this clonotype itself: An end of the junction does not agree with germline; a read error may underlie this. This rearrangement joins TRBV6-4 to TRBJ1-5, with a tentative D call TRBD1 (6 bases). The CDR3 sequence is 18 residues long. Germline V gives CDR1 MRHNA, CDR2 SNTAGT. The CDR3 nucleotides read TGTACCAGCTGCCCGCGCGGGGGGCCGTACTATAGCAATCAGCCCCAGCATTTT. Translation gives CTSCPRGGPYYSNQPQHF.